The present TCR beta chain was sequenced within a study of OX40 agonist ivuxolimab in advanced cancers. Across the whole study: With a range of roughly 20 to 90, age averaged roughly 61 years, and around 83% were male.

The timepoints at which blood was sampled were baseline, cycle 4 day 1, and cycle 7 day 1. CDR3 length: 15 residues. Study-wide points: CD8+ T cells showed, on average, more clonal expansion than CD4+ cells. By week 6 at 0.1 to 3.0 mg/kg, blood CD4+ and CD8+ T cells had expanded clonally.

Clones were sequenced by immunoSEQ multiplex PCR, and TCRdb holds only the in-frame ones, with some missing. The data show 91,000 or so clones, approximately 90% seen once. Worth noting for this clone: Its antigen is as yet unknown.

The chain carries TRBV12-2 and TRBJ1-2; the table's D gene call, TRBD1, was not cross checked with the DNA. TRBV12-2 represents a pseudogene. The receptor was isolated from an adult with an advanced solid tumor such as melanoma, head and neck, liver or kidney cancer. This specimen consisted of CD4+ or CD8+ T cells sorted from blood, obtained in a trial of the OX40 agonist ivuxolimab. For the CDR3, the DNA is TGTGCAAGTCGCTCAACCACAGGGGGCGTCTATGGCTACACCTTC. Its translation: CASRSTTGGVYGYTF.